This TCR beta chain was documented in a study of regulatory T cells in long-lasting Graves disease. Through Arm-PCR of CDR3 regions and iRepertoire HTBI primers, TCR beta libraries were built. TCRdb reanalysed the multiplex PCR reads using MiXCR and keeps one entry per CDR3 protein. The repertoire holds 450,000 or so distinct CDR3 sequences, with roughly 20% as singletons. On this clonotype itself: Its antigen is not identified.

Findings of the study overall: Persistent Graves' cases showed lower TCR diversity than newly diagnosed cases. It was in persistent disease that TRBV28, TRBJ1-2 and TRBJ2-5 were favored. New patients shared around 1,000 public clonotypes, and persistent patients shared more, with 2,741.

Specified time point: persistent/refractory GD, antithyroid drugs over 5 years with positive TRAb. RNA extracted from PBMCs served as the sequencing template. Trimming cost V 3 bases and J 7 bases, with 15 bases left between them. The CDR3 totals 15 residues. Germline loops: CDR1 MRHNA, CDR2 SNTAGT. Sequencing used peripheral blood mononuclear cells (PBMCs), obtained when the disease was refractory, from a patient treated with antithyroid drugs. This chain uses TRBV6-4 with TRBJ2-2; D is possibly TRBD1 (6 bases). The source is a female donor with Graves disease. The CDR3 DNA sequence: TGTGCCAGCAGTGATGTCAGGGCAGGGGACGGGGAGCTGTTTTTT. It translates to CASSDVRAGDGELFF.